What follows describes a single T cell receptor (beta chain). Its target is not known. 60 Vbeta and 13 Jbeta primers were used in PCR. TCRdb's table, derived via immunoSEQ multiplex PCR, lists solely in-frame clones and lacks some. The table has around 160,000 clones, around 85% seen once. CDR3 length: 13 amino acids. Germline lookup yields CDR1 GTSNPN and CDR2 SVGIG (reference sequence). The ends were cut back, 0 bases at V and 7 bases at J, with 7 bases in the middle. The data are from a study of cytomegalovirus exposure and HLA in healthy donors. Study conclusions and caveats: HLA alleles showed associations with about 17,000 TCR beta sequences in a later analysis, at a 0.05 false discovery rate. Differences between HLA loci emerged in a later analysis of TCR association rates, with DRB1 most and HLA-C fewest.

This TCR came from a man younger than 35 in good health and CMV-seropositive. The V gene is TRBV30, the J gene TRBJ1-6; D is perhaps TRBD1 (5 bases). Source material: PBMCs. In DNA, the CDR3 is TGTGCCTGGAGTGTAGACAGAAATTCACCCCTCCACTTT. This sequence encodes CAWSVDRNSPLHF.